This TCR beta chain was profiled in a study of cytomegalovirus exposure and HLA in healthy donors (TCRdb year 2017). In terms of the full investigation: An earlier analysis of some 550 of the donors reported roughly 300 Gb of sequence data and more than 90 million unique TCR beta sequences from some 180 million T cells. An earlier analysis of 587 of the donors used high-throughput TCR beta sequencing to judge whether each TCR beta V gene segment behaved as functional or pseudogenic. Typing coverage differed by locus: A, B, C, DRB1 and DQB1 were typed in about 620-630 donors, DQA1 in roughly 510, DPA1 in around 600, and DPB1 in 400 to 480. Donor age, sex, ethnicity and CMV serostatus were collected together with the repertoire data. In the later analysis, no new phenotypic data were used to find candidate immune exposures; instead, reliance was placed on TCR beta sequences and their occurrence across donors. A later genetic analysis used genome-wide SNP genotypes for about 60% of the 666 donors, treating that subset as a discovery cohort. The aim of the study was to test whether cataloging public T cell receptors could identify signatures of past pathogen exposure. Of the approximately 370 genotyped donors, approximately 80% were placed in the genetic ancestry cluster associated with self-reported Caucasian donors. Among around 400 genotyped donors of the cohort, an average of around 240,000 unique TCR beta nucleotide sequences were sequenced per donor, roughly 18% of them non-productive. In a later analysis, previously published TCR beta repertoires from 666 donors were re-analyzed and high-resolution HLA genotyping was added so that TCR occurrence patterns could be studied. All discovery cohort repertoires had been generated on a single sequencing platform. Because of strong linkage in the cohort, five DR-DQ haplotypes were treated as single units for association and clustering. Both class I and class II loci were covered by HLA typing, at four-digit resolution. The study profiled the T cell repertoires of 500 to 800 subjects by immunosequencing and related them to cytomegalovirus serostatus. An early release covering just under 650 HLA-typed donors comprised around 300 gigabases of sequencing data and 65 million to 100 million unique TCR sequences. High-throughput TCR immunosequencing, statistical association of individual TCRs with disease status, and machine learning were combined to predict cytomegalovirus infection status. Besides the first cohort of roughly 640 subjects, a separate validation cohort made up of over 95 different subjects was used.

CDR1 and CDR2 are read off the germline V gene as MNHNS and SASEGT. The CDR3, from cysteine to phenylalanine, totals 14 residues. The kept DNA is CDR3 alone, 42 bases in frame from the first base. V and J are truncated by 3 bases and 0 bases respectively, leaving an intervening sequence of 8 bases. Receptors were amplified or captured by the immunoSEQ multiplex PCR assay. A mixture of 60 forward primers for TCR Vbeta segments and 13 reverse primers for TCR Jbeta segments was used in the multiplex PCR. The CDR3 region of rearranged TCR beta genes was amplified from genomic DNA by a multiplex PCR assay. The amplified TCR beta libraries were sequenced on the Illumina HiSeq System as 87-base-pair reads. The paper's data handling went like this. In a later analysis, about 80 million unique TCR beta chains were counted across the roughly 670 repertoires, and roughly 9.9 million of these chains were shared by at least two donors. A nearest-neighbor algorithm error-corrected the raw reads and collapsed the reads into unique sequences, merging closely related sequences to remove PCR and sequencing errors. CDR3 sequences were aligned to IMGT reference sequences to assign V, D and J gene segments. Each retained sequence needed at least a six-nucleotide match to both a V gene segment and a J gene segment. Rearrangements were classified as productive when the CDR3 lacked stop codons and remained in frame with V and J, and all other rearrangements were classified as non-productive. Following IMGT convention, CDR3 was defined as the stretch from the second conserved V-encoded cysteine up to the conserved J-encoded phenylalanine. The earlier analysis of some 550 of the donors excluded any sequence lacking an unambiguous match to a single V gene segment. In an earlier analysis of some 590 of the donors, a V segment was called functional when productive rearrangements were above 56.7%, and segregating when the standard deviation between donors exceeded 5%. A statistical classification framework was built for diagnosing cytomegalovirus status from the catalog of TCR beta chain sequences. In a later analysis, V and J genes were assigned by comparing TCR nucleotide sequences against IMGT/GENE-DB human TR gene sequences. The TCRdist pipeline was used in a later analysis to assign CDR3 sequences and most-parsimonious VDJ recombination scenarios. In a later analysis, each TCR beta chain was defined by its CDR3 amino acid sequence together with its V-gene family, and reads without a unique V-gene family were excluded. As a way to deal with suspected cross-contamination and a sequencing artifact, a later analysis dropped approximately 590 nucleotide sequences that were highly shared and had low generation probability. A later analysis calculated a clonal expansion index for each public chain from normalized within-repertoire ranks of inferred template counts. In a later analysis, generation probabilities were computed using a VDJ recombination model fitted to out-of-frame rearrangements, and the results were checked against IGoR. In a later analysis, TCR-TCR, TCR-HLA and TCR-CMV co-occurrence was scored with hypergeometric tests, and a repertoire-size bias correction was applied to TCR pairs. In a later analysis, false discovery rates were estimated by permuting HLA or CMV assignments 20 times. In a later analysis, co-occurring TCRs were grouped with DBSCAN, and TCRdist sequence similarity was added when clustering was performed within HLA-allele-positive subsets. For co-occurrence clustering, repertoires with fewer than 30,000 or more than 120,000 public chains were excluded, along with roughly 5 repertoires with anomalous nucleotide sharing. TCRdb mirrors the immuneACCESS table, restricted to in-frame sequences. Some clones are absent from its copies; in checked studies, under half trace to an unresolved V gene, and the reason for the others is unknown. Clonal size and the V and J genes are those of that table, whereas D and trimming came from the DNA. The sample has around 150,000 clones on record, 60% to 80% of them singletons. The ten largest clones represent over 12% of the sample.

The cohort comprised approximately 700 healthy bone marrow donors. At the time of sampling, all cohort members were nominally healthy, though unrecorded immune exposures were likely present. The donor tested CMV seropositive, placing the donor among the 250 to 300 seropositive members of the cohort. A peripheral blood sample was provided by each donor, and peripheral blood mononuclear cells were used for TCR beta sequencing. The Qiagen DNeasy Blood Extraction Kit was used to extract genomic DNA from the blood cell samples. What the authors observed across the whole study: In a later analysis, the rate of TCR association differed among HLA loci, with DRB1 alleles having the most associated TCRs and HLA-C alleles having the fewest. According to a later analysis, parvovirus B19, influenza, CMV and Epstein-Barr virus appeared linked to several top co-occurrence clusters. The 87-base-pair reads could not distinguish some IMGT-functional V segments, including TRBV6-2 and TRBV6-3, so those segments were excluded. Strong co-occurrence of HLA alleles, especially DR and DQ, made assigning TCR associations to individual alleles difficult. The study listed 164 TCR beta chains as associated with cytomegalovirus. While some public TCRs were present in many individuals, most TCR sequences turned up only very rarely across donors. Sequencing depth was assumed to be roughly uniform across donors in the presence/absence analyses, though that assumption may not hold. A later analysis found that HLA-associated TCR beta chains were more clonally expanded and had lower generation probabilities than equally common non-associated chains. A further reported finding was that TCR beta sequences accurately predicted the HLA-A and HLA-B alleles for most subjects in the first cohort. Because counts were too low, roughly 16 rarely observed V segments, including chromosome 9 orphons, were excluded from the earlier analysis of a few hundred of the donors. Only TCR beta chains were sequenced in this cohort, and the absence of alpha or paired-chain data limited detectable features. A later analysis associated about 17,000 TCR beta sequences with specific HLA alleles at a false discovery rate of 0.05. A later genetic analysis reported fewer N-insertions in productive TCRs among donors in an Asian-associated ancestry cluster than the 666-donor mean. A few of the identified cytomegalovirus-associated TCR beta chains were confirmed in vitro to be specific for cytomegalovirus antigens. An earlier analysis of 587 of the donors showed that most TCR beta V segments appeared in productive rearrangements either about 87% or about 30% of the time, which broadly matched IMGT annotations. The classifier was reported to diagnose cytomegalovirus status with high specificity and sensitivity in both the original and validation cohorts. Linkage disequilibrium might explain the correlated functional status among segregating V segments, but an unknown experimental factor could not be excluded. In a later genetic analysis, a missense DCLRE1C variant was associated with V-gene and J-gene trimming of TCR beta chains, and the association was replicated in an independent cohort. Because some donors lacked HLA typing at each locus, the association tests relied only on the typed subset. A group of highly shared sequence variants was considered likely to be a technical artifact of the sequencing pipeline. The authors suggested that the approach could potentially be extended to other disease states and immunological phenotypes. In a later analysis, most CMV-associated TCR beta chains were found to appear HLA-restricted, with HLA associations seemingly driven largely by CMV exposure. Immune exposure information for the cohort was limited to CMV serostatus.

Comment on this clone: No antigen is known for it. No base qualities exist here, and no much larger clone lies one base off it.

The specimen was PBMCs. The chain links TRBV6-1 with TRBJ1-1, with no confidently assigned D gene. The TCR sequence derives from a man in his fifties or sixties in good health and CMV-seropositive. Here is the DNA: TGTGCCAGCAGTGACTTACAGTTGAACACTGAAGCTTTCTTT. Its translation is CASSDLQLNTEAFF.